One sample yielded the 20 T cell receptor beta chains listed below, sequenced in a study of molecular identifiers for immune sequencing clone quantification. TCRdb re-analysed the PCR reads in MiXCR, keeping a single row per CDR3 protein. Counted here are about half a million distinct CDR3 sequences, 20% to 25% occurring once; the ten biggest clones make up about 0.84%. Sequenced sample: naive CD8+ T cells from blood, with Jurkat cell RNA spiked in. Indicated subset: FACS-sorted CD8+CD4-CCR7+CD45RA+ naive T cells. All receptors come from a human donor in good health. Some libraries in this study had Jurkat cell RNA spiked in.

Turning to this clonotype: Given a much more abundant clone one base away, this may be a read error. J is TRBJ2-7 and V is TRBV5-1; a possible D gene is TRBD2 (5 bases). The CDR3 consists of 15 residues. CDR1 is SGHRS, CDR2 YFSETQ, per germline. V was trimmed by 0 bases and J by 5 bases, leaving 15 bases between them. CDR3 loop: CASSLDGVNSHEQYF. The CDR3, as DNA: TGCGCCAGCAGCTTGGACGGGGTTAATTCCCACGAGCAGTACTTC.

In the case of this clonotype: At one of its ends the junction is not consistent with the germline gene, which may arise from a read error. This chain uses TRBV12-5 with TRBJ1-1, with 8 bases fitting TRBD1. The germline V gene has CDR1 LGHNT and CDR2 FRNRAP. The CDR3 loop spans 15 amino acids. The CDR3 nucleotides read TGTGCTAGTGGTTTGGGGACAGGGAACAACGCTGAAGCTTCCTTT. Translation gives CASGLGTGNNAEASF. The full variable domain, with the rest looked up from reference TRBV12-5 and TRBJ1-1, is DARVTQTPRHKVTEMGQEVTMRCQPILGHNTVFWYRQTMMQGLELLAYFRNRAPLDDSGMPKDRFSAEMPDATLATLKIQPSEPRDSAVYFCASGLGTGNNAEASFGQGTRLTVV.

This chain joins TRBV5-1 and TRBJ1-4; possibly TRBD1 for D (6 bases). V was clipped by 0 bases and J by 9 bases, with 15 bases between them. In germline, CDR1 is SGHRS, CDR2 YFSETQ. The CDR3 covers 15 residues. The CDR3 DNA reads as TGCGCCAGCAGCTTGGAGCGGGGGGCGCGCCAAAAACTGTTTTTT. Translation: CASSLERGARQKLFF.

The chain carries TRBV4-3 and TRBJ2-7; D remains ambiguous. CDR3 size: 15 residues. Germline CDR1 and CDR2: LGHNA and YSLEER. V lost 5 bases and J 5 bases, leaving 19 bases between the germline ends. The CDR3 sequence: CASSTGLAGGNEQYF. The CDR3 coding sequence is TGCGCCAGCAGCACCGGCCTCGCCGGCGGAAACGAGCAGTACTTC.

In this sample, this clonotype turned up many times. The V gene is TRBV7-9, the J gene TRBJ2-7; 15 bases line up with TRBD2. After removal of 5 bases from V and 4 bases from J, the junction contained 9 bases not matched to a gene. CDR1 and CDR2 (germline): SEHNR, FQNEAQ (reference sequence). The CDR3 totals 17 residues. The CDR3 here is CASSPRTSGRAQYEQYF. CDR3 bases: TGTGCCAGCAGCCCACGGACTAGCGGGAGGGCCCAGTACGAGCAGTACTTC.

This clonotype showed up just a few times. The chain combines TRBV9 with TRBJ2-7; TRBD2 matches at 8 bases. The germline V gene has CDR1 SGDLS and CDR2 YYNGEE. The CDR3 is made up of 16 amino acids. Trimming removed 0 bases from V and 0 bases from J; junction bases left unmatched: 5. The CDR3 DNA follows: TGTGCCAGCAGCGTAGCAGAGCGGGGGAGCTCCTACGAGCAGTACTTC. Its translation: CASSVAERGSSYEQYF. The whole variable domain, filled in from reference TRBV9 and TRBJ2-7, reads DSGVTQTPKHLITATGQRVTLRCSPRSGDLSVYWYQQSLDQGLQFLIQYYNGEERAKGNILERFSAQQFPDLHSELNLSSLELGDSALYFCASSVAERGSSYEQYFGPGTRLTVT.

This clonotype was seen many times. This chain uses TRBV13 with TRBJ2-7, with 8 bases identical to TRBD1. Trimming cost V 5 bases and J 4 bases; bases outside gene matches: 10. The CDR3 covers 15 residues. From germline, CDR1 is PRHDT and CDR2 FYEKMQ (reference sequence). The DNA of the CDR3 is TGTGCCAGCAGCCCGCCCGGCAGGGGGCTGTACGAGCAGTACTTC. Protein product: CASSPPGRGLYEQYF.

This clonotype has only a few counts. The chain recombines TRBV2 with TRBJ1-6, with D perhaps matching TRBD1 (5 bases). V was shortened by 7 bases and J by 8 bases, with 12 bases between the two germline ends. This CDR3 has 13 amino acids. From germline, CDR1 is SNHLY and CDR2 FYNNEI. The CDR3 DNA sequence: TGTGCCAGCAAGGCAGGGTCGCATTCACCCCTCCACTTT. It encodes CASKAGSHSPLHF.

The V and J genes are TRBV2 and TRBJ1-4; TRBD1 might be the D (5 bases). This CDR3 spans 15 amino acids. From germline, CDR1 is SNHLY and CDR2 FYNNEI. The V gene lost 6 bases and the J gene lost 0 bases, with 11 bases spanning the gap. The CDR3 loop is CASRGTAATNEKLFF. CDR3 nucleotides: TGTGCCAGCAGAGGGACGGCTGCAACTAATGAAAAACTGTTTTTT.

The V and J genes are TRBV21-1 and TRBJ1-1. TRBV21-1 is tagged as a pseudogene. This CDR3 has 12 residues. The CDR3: CASSEHKPGAFF. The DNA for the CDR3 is TGTGCCAGCAGCGAACATAAGCCTGGGGCTTTCTTT.

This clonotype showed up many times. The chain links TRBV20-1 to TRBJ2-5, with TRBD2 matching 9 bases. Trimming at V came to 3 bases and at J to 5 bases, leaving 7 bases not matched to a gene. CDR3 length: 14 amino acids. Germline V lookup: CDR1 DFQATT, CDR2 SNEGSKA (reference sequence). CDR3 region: CSASPASGDETQYF. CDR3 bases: TGCAGTGCTAGCCCGGCTAGCGGGGATGAGACCCAGTACTTC.

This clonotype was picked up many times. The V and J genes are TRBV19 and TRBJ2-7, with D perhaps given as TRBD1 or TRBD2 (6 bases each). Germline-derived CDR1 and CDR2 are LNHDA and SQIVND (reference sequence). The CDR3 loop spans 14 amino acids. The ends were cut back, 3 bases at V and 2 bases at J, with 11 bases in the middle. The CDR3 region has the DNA TGTGCCAGTAGTATTGTAGGGGGGACCTACGAGCAGTACTTC. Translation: CASSIVGGTYEQYF.

In DNA, the CDR3 is TGTGCCAGCAGCGTAGGAGGGACCGGATCCGAAGCTTTCTTT. Its translation is CASSVGGTGSEAFF. This sequence joins TRBV9 and TRBJ1-1; TRBD1 might be the D (5 bases). Trimming stripped 0 bases from V and 8 bases from J, with 14 bases between. CDR1 SGDLS and CDR2 YYNGEE come from the germline V gene. The CDR3 length is 14 residues.

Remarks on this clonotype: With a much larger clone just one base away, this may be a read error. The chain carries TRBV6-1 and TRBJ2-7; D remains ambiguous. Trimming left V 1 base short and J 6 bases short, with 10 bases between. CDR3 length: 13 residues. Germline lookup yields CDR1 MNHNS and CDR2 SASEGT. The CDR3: CASSEVGQVEQYF. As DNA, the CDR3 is TGTGCCAGCAGTGAAGTCGGCCAGGTCGAGCAGTACTTC.

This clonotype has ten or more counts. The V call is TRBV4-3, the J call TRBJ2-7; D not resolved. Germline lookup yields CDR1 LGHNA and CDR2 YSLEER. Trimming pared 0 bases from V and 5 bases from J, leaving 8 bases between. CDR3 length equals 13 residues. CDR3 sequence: CASSQDEENEQYF. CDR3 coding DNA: TGCGCCAGCAGCCAAGATGAGGAGAACGAGCAGTACTTC.

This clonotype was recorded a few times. CDR3 nucleotides: TGTGCCAGCAGTCTTTGGGCGGCCTACGAGCAGTACTTC. This sequence encodes CASSLWAAYEQYF. The chain uses TRBV6-2 or TRBV6-3 and TRBJ2-7; no clear D gene. Germline V lookup: CDR1 MNHEY, CDR2 SVGEGT. The CDR3 contains 13 residues. The V and J ends lost 5 bases and 2 bases respectively, with 10 bases between them.

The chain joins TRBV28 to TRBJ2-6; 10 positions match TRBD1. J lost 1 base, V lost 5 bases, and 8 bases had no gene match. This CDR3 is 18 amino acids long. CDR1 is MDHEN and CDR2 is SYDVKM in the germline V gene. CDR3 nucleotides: TGTGCCAGCAGTATCCACGGGACAGGGGATTCTGGGGCCAACGTCCTGACTTTC. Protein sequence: CASSIHGTGDSGANVLTF.

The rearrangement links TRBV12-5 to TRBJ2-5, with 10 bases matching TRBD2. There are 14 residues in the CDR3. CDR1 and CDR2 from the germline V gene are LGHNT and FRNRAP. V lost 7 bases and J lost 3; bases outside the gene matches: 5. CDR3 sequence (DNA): TGTGCTAGTGCCGAGCGGGAGGGAGAAGAGACCCAGTACTTC. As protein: CASAEREGEETQYF.

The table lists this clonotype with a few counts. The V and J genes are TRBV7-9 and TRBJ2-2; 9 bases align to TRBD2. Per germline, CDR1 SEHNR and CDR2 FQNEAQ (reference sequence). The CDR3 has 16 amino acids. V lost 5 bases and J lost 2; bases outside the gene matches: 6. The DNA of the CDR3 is TGTGCCAGCAGCGACAGACTAGCGGTAAACACCGGGGAGCTGTTTTTT. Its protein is CASSDRLAVNTGELFF.

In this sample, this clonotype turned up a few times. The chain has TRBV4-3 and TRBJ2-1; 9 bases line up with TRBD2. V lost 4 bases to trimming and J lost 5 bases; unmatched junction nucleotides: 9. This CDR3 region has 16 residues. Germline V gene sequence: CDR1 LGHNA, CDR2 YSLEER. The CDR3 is CASSPGRTSVHNEQFF. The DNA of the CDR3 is TGCGCCAGCAGCCCCGGACGGACTAGCGTCCACAATGAGCAGTTCTTC.